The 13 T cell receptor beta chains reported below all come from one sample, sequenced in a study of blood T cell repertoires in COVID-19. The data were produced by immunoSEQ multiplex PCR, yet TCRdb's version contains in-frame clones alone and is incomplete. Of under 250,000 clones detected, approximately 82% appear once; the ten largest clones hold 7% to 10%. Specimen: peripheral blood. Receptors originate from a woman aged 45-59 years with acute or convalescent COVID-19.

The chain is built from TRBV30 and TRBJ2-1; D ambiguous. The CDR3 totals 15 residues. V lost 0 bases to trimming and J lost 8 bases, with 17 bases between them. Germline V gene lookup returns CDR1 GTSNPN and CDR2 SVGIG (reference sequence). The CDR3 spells CAWSVRGVRMDEQFF. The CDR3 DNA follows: TGTGCCTGGAGTGTACGTGGAGTGCGGATGGATGAGCAGTTCTTC.

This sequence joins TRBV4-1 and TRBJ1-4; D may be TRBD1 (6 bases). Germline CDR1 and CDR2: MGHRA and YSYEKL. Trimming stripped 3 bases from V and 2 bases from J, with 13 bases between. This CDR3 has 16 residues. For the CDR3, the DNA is TGCGCCAGCAGCCACGAAGACAGGCTCACTAATGAAAAACTGTTTTTT. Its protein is CASSHEDRLTNEKLFF.

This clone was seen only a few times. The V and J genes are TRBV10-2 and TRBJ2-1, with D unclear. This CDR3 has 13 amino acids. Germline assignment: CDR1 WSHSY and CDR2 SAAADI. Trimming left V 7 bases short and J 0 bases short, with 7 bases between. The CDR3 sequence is CASTPSSYNEQFF. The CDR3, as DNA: TGCGCCAGCACTCCGAGCTCCTACAATGAGCAGTTCTTC.

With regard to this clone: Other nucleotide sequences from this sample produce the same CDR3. CDR3 coding DNA: TGCGCCAGCAGCCTGGACAGGTCCGAGCAGTACTTC. Translation: CASSLDRSEQYF. The chain couples TRBV5-1 to TRBJ2-7, with 7 bases that match TRBD1. The CDR3 extends over 12 amino acids. Germline CDR1 and CDR2: SGHRS and YFSETQ. V was pared by 4 bases and J by 6 bases, with 4 bases of the junction left unmatched.

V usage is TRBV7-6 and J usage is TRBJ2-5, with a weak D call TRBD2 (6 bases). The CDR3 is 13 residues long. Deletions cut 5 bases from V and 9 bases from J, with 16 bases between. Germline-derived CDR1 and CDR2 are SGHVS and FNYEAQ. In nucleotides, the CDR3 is TGTGCCAGCAGCATCGGCCCGAGGGAGGCCCAGTACTTC. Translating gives CASSIGPREAQYF.

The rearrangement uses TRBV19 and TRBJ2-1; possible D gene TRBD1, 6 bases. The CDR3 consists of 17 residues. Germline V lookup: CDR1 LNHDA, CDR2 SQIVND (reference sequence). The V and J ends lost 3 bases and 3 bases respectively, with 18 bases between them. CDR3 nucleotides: TGTGCCAGTAGTATCCTCGGACAGTCTGACCGCTACAATGAGCAGTTCTTC. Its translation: CASSILGQSDRYNEQFF. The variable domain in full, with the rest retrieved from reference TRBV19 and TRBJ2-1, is DGGITQSPKYLFRKEGQNVTLSCEQNLNHDAMYWYRQDPGQGLRLIYYSQIVNDFQKGDIAEGYSVSREKKESFPLTVTSAQKNPTAFYLCASSILGQSDRYNEQFFGPGTRLTVL.

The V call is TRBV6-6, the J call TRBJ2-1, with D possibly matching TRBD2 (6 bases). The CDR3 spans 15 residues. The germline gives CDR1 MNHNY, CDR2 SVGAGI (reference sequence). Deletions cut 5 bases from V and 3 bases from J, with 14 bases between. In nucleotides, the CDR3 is TGTGCCAGCAGTCGTTCTAGCGCTGACTACAATGAGCAGTTCTTC. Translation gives CASSRSSADYNEQFF.

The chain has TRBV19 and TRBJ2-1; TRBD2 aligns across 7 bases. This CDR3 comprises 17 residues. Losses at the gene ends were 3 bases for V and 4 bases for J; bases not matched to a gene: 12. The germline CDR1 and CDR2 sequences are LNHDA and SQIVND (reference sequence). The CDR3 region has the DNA TGTGCCAGTAGTATCTGGGAAGGAGCGGGAACATACAATGAGCAGTTCTTC. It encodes CASSIWEGAGTYNEQFF.

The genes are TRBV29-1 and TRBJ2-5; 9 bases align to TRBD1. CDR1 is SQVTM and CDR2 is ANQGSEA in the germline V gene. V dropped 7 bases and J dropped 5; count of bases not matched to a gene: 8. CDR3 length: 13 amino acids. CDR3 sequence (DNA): TGCAGCGCCCAACAGGGGGCAGGGGAGACCCAGTACTTC. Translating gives CSAQQGAGETQYF.

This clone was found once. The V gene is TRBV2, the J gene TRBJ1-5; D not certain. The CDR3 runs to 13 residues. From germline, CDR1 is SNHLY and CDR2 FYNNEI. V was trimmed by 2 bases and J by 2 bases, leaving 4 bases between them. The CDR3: CASSEQGNQPQHF. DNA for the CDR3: TGTGCCAGCAGTGAACAGGGCAATCAGCCCCAGCATTTT.

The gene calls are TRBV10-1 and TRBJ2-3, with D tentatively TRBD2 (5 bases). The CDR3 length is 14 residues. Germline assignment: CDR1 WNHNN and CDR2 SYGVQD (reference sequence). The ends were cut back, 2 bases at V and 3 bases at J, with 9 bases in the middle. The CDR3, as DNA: TGCGCCAGCAGTGAGGGGCCGGGAACAGATACGCAGTATTTT. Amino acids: CASSEGPGTDTQYF.

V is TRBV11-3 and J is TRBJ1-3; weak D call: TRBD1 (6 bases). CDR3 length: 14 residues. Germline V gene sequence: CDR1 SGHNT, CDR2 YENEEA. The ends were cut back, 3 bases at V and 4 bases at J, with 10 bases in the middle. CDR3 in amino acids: CASSFSGEGNTIYF. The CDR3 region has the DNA TGTGCCAGCAGCTTTTCAGGGGAAGGAAACACCATATATTTT. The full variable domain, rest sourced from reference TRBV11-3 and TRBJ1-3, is EAGVVQSPRYKIIEKKQPVAFWCNPISGHNTLYWYLQNLGQGPELLIRYENEEAVDDSQLPKDRFSAERLKGVDSTLKIQPAELGDSAVYLCASSFSGEGNTIYFGEGSWLTVV.

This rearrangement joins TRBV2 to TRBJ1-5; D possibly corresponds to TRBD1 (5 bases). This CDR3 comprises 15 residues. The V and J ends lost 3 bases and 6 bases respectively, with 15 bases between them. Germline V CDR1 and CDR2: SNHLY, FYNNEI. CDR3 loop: CASSEGRVTGQPQHF. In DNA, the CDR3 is TGTGCCAGCAGTGAGGGCAGGGTCACAGGTCAGCCCCAGCATTTT.